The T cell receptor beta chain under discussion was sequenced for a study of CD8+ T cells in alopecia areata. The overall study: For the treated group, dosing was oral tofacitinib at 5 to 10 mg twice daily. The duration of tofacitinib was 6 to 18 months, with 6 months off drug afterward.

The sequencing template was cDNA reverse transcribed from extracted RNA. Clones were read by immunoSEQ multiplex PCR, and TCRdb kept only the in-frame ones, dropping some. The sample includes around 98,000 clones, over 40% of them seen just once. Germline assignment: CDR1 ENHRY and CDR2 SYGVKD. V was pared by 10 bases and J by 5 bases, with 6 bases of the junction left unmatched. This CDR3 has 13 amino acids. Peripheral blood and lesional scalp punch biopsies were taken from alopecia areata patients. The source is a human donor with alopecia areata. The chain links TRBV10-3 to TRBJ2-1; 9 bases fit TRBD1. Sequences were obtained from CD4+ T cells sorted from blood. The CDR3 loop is CATQQGANNEQFF. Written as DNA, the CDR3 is TGTGCCACCCAACAGGGGGCAAACAATGAGCAGTTCTTC.